Listed here are 16 T cell receptor beta chains from one sample, sequenced in a study of cytomegalovirus exposure and HLA in healthy donors. Generated by immunoSEQ multiplex PCR, the TCRdb table keeps only in-frame clones and is missing some. Altogether 160,000 or so clones are present, 88% being singletons, with the ten largest covering roughly 3%. Input material: PBMCs. The receptors stem from a young man in good health and CMV-seronegative.

The chain combines TRBV4-3 with TRBJ2-7, with no clear D. Trimming took 0 bases from V and 5 from J, leaving 8 bases between them. CDR1 LGHNA and CDR2 YSLEER come from the germline V gene. This CDR3 spans 13 amino acids. The CDR3 nucleotides are TGCGCCAGCAGCCAAGATCGGAGTCACGAGCAGTACTTC. Translating it yields CASSQDRSHEQYF.

J is TRBJ1-3 and V is TRBV6-5; TRBD1 might be the D (6 bases). Looked up from germline, CDR1 is MNHEY and CDR2 is SVGAGI. The V and J ends lost 2 bases and 4 bases respectively, with 15 bases between them. The CDR3 length is 16 residues. In nucleotides, the CDR3 is TGTGCCAGCAGTTACCGCTCGGGGGGGCAGGGAAACACCATATATTTT. Protein product: CASSYRSGGQGNTIYF.

The chain uses TRBV6-5 and TRBJ1-1, with TRBD1 matching over 7 bases. Germline-derived CDR1 and CDR2 are MNHEY and SVGAGI. The CDR3 spans 13 residues. With V trimmed by 8 bases and J by 9 bases, 12 bases remained unmatched. The CDR3 loop reads CASRPGRGDQAFF. In nucleotides, the CDR3 is TGTGCCAGCCGTCCCGGCAGGGGGGACCAAGCTTTCTTT.

This chain uses TRBV19 with TRBJ2-5, with 8 bases matching TRBD1. Trimming removed 4 bases from V and 11 bases from J; junction bases left unmatched: 9. CDR3 length: 13 residues. CDR1 and CDR2 (germline): LNHDA, SQIVND (reference sequence). CDR3 in amino acids: CASSNDRGSAQYF. The CDR3 DNA reads as TGTGCCAGTAGTAATGACAGGGGATCGGCGCAGTACTTC.

The chain combines TRBV4-1 with TRBJ1-5, with a weak D call TRBD1 (6 bases). CDR3 length equals 15 residues. The germline CDR1 and CDR2 sequences are MGHRA and YSYEKL. The V end lost 4 bases, the J end lost 0 bases, and 10 bases lay between the germline ends. The CDR3: CASSPDSNSNQPQHF. The CDR3 DNA sequence: TGCGCCAGCAGCCCGGACAGCAATAGCAATCAGCCCCAGCATTTT.

Of note for this clone: The same CDR3 can be traced to other DNA sequences in this sample. The V and J genes are TRBV9 and TRBJ2-3; 13 bases match TRBD2. Germline V CDR1 and CDR2: SGDLS, YYNGEE. This CDR3 has 16 amino acids. Trimming at V came to 2 bases and at J to 2 bases, leaving 2 bases not matched to a gene. The CDR3 DNA follows: TGTGCCAGCAGCGTCGGACTAGCGGGGGTCACAGATACGCAGTATTTT. This codes for CASSVGLAGVTDTQYF.

V is TRBV6-6 and J is TRBJ2-1; tentative D call: TRBD2 (6 bases). Deletions cut 8 bases from V and 9 bases from J, with 11 bases between. CDR1 MNHNY and CDR2 SVGAGI come from the germline V gene (reference sequence). This CDR3 comprises 11 residues. In DNA form, the CDR3 reads TGTGCCAGCTCGACCGGGGGTGAGCAGTTCTTC. It yields the protein CASSTGGEQFF.

The V and J genes are TRBV7-9 and TRBJ1-1; D call uncertain. CDR3 length: 14 amino acids. The germline gives CDR1 SEHNR, CDR2 FQNEAQ (reference sequence). Trimming took 4 bases from V and 3 from J, leaving 12 bases between them. Here the CDR3 reads CASSYIGSDTEAFF. The CDR3 DNA sequence: TGTGCCAGCAGCTACATAGGGAGCGACACTGAAGCTTTCTTT. Full variable domain (outside the CDR3, taken from reference TRBV7-9 and TRBJ1-1): DTGVSQNPRHKITKRGQNVTFRCDPISEHNRLYWYRQTLGQGPEFLTYFQNEAQLEKSRLLSDRFSAERPKGSFSTLEIQRTEQGDSAMYLCASSYIGSDTEAFFGQGTRLTVV.

The J gene is TRBJ2-3, the V gene TRBV13, with 9 bases aligning to TRBD2. Germline V lookup: CDR1 PRHDT, CDR2 FYEKMQ (reference sequence). V lost 5 bases, J lost 2 bases, and 8 bases stayed unmatched. The CDR3 loop spans 16 amino acids. As DNA, the CDR3 is TGTGCCAGCAGCCCAGAAGCGGGGGGCCTCACAGATACGCAGTATTTT. This codes for CASSPEAGGLTDTQYF.

This chain connects TRBV6-5 to TRBJ1-5; TRBD1 matches 9 bases. This CDR3 comprises 14 residues. Trimming cost V 6 bases and J 4 bases; bases outside gene matches: 4. The germline gives CDR1 MNHEY, CDR2 SVGAGI. The CDR3 loop is CASSLGQGNQPQHF. The CDR3 DNA sequence: TGTGCCAGCAGCCTCGGACAGGGGAATCAGCCCCAGCATTTT.

This clone was recorded only once. The chain is built from TRBV5-4 and TRBJ1-3; 7 nucleotides line up with TRBD1. The length of the CDR3 is 15 residues. Germline V gene lookup returns CDR1 SGHNT and CDR2 YYREEE (reference sequence). The V gene end was trimmed by 2 bases and the J gene end by 0 bases; junction bases not matched to a gene: 2. CDR3 bases: TGTGCCAGCAGCTTTGACAGGGCCTCTGGAAACACCATATATTTT. It specifies CASSFDRASGNTIYF. The entire variable domain, with the rest obtained from reference TRBV5-4 and TRBJ1-3, is as follows: ETGVTQSPTHLIKTRGQQVTLRCSSQSGHNTVSWYQQALGQGPQFIFQYYREEENGRGNFPPRFSGLQFPNYSSELNVNALELDDSALYLCASSFDRASGNTIYFGEGSWLTVV.

V gene TRBV4-1 combines with J gene TRBJ2-7, with a tentative D call TRBD2 (6 bases). V was cut by 4 bases and J by 3 bases, with 16 bases left in between. This CDR3 is built from 15 residues. Germline CDR1 MGHRA, CDR2 YSYEKL. The CDR3 DNA follows: TGCGCCAGCAGCCCGGCCGGGGGTATGCGCTACGAGCAGTACTTC. Amino acids: CASSPAGGMRYEQYF.

The rearrangement joins TRBV19 to TRBJ1-5; the D is unclear. Germline CDR1 and CDR2: LNHDA and SQIVND (reference sequence). The CDR3 is 15 residues long. Trimming removed 6 bases at V and 0 bases at J, with 12 bases between. CDR3 bases: TGTGCCAGTAGGGTAACAGATTATAGCAATCAGCCCCAGCATTTT. Translation: CASRVTDYSNQPQHF.

The V and J genes are TRBV27 and TRBJ1-1; possibly TRBD1 for D (5 bases). V gave up 3 bases and J gave up 7 bases, with 12 bases separating them. Germline values: CDR1 MNHEY, CDR2 SMNVEV (reference sequence). The CDR3 has 13 residues. The CDR3 DNA reads TGTGCCAGCAGTTTCAGGGTATTGGGTGAAGCTTTCTTT. Translated, it gives CASSFRVLGEAFF.

Concerning this clone: This specimen includes other DNA sequences encoding the same CDR3. The chain is built from TRBV28 and TRBJ1-5; 8 positions agree with TRBD1. The CDR3 spans 14 residues. The germline V gene encodes CDR1 MDHEN and CDR2 SYDVKM. Losses at the gene ends were 4 bases for V and 8 bases for J; bases not matched to a gene: 7. The CDR3 protein is CASSSGQGGEPQHF. In DNA, the CDR3 is TGTGCCAGCAGTTCTGGACAGGGCGGGGAGCCCCAGCATTTT.

The chain links TRBV5-6 to TRBJ2-7, with D possibly TRBD2 on 6 matching bases. The CDR3 loop spans 13 amino acids. The ends were cut back, 4 bases at V and 6 bases at J, with 14 bases in the middle. Germline CDR1 and CDR2: SGHDT and YYEEEE. In DNA, the CDR3 is TGTGCCAGCAGCCCCTCGGGACTGCCCGAGCAGTACTTC. Encoded protein: CASSPSGLPEQYF.